This is a list of T cell receptor beta chains from one sample in a study of Ad26.COV2.S vaccination and SARS-CoV-2 variants. Produced via immunoSEQ multiplex PCR; TCRdb's table is partial and in-frame only. The sample carries roughly 400,000 clones, 75% to 90% recorded once. Sequences were derived from peripheral blood, sampled in a trial of Ad26.COV2.S vaccine versus placebo. These receptors came from a person aged 18-60 years who received the Ad26.COV2.S COVID-19 vaccine or a placebo. Each CDR3 is given with its conserved first and last residue. D genes are given only for firm matches. Size is stated for part of the rows, as once, few or many counts, or as a class when the clone is expanded.

clone size	V gene	J gene	D gene	CDR3 protein	CDR3 DNA
NA	TRBV20-1	TRBJ1-2	NA	CSAKGNYGYTF	TGCAGTGCTAAGGGGAACTATGGCTACACCTTC
once	TRBV7-9	TRBJ1-6	NA	CASSLEGGSPLHF	TGTGCCAGCAGCTTAGAGGGGGGCTCACCCCTCCACTTT
once	TRBV4-1	TRBJ2-1	NA	CASSQAPQGSHEQFF	TGCGCCAGCAGCCAAGCGCCTCAGGGGTCCCATGAGCAGTTCTTC
NA	TRBV4-2	TRBJ2-2	NA	CASSQDPGGGTGELFF	TGTGCCAGCAGCCAAGATCCGGGTGGGGGCACCGGGGAGCTGTTTTTT
NA	TRBV5-6	TRBJ1-2	TRBD1	CASSNGQGRYGYTF	TGTGCCAGCAGCAACGGACAGGGGCGCTATGGCTACACCTTC
NA	TRBV5-1	TRBJ1-1	TRBD1	CASSTGTGVMNTEAFF	TGCGCCAGCAGCACCGGGACAGGGGTTATGAACACTGAAGCTTTCTTT
NA	TRBV19	TRBJ2-1	TRBD1	CASSTPGQGGNEQFF	TGTGCCAGTAGTACTCCGGGACAGGGAGGCAATGAGCAGTTCTTC
NA	TRBV4-3	TRBJ1-2	TRBD1	CASSQDRGRFYGYTF	TGCGCCAGCAGCCAAGATAGGGGGCGATTCTATGGCTACACCTTC
NA	TRBV5-5	TRBJ2-5	NA	CASSSGSGYQETQYF	TGTGCCAGCAGCTCCGGCTCGGGGTACCAAGAGACCCAGTACTTC
NA	TRBV19	TRBJ2-3	TRBD2	CASTVGLGTDTQYF	TGTGCCAGTACCGTGGGACTAGGTACAGATACGCAGTATTTT
once	TRBV11-3	TRBJ2-2	TRBD2	CASTWGGEDTGELFF	TGTGCCAGCACCTGGGGGGGAGAGGACACCGGGGAGCTGTTTTTT
NA	TRBV6-2/TRBV6-3	TRBJ2-7	TRBD1	CASSYWATGGNEQYF	TGTGCCAGCAGTTACTGGGCGACAGGGGGAAACGAGCAGTACTTC
NA	TRBV5-6	TRBJ2-3	NA	CASSRGYNEDTQYF	TGTGCCAGCAGCCGGGGCTACAATGAAGATACGCAGTATTTT
NA	TRBV6-2/TRBV6-3	TRBJ1-5	TRBD1	CASSYPTQGAGGQPQHF	TGTGCCAGCAGTTACCCTACACAGGGGGCGGGGGGTCAGCCCCAGCATTTT
NA	TRBV6-2/TRBV6-3	TRBJ1-5	NA	CASSEGDFYQPQHF	TGTGCCAGCAGTGAGGGGGACTTTTATCAGCCCCAGCATTTT
NA	TRBV27	TRBJ1-6	NA	CASSLAGGFSSYNSPLHF	TGTGCCAGCAGTTTAGCGGGGGGCTTTAGCTCCTATAATTCACCCCTCCACTTT
NA	TRBV28	TRBJ2-7	NA	CASIGGRRSYEQYF	TGTGCCAGCATTGGTGGCAGGCGCTCCTACGAGCAGTACTTC
NA	TRBV10-3	TRBJ1-4	TRBD1	CASHRGPREKLFF	TGTGCCAGCCACAGGGGGCCTCGTGAAAAACTGTTTTTT
NA	TRBV13	TRBJ2-3	TRBD1	CASSSTLGQGDTSTDTQYF	TGTGCCAGCAGCTCAACCCTTGGACAGGGCGATACTAGCACAGATACGCAGTATTTT
NA	TRBV4-1	TRBJ2-1	NA	CASSRRGADYSYNEQFF	TGCGCCAGCAGCCGCAGAGGGGCGGATTACTCCTACAATGAGCAGTTCTTC
NA	TRBV5-1	TRBJ1-1	NA	CASSLGAGTEAFF	TGCGCCAGCAGCTTGGGGGCAGGGACTGAAGCTTTCTTT
NA	TRBV5-5	TRBJ2-7	NA	CASSLHSTYEQYF	TGTGCCAGCAGCTTGCACAGCACCTACGAGCAGTACTTC
NA	TRBV7-9	TRBJ1-1	NA	CASSSPRQSAEAFF	TGTGCCAGCAGCTCGCCCCGACAGAGCGCTGAGGCTTTCTTT
NA	TRBV29-1	TRBJ1-2	NA	CSTIGGGDYGYTF	TGCAGTACGATTGGTGGTGGGGACTATGGCTACACCTTC
NA	TRBV28	TRBJ2-2	NA	CASSSPVVRPNTGELFF	TGTGCCAGCAGTTCCCCCGTGGTCAGACCGAACACCGGGGAGCTGTTTTTT
NA	TRBV7-9	TRBJ2-5	NA	CASGGLGGSGTQYF	TGTGCCAGCGGGGGACTGGGGGGTAGTGGGACCCAGTACTTC
NA	TRBV27	TRBJ2-7	NA	CATKRGDSSYEQYF	TGTGCCACGAAAAGGGGTGACAGCTCCTACGAGCAGTACTTC
once	TRBV3-1/TRBV3-2	TRBJ2-3	NA	CASSQGDTQYF	TGTGCCAGCAGCCAGGGGGATACGCAGTATTTT
NA	TRBV4-1	TRBJ1-2	NA	CASSSLGAGVEGYTF	TGCGCCAGCAGCTCCCTAGGGGCAGGGGTCGAGGGCTACACCTTC
NA	TRBV11-1	TRBJ2-7	NA	CASSPQGSYEQYF	TGTGCCAGCAGCCCCCAGGGATCCTACGAGCAGTACTTC
NA	TRBV6-5	TRBJ1-5	NA	CASSYSGDSNQPQHF	TGTGCCAGCAGTTACTCAGGGGATAGCAATCAGCCCCAGCATTTT
NA	TRBV7-8	TRBJ1-1	NA	CASSLVQTTEAFF	TGTGCCAGCAGCTTAGTTCAGACCACTGAAGCTTTCTTT
NA	TRBV5-8	TRBJ1-5	NA	CASSLDRRSQPQHF	TGTGCCAGCAGCTTGGACAGGCGGTCTCAGCCCCAGCATTTT
NA	TRBV5-6	TRBJ2-1	NA	CASSLGREQFF	TGTGCCAGCAGCTTGGGACGGGAGCAGTTCTTC
NA	TRBV4-1	TRBJ2-3	NA	CASSQGASADTDTQYF	TGCGCCAGCAGCCAAGGAGCCAGCGCCGACACAGATACGCAGTATTTT
NA	TRBV18	TRBJ2-7	NA	CASSPSGRTYEQYF	TGTGCCAGCTCACCATCCGGCCGTACCTACGAGCAGTACTTC
NA	TRBV5-4	TRBJ2-1	NA	CASSFVGRDNEQFF	TGTGCCAGCAGCTTCGTAGGGCGCGACAATGAGCAGTTCTTC
once	TRBV4-3	TRBJ1-2	NA	CASSQDTGGGYGYTF	TGCGCCAGCAGCCAAGATACCGGGGGAGGGTATGGCTACACCTTC
few	TRBV6-6	TRBJ2-1	TRBD2	CASSRLSGGRTYNEQFF	TGTGCCAGCAGTCGCCTTTCTGGCGGGAGGACCTACAATGAGCAGTTCTTC
NA	TRBV21-1	TRBJ1-1	NA	CASSKALPMNTEAFF	TGTGCCAGCAGCAAAGCGCTGCCTATGAACACTGAAGCTTTCTTT
NA	TRBV19	TRBJ2-7	NA	CASSIPGDPYEQYF	TGTGCCAGTAGTATCCCGGGGGACCCCTACGAGCAGTACTTC
NA	TRBV11-3	TRBJ1-2	NA	CASSVQGTGYTF	TGTGCCAGCAGCGTACAGGGTACAGGCTACACCTTC
NA	TRBV11-3	TRBJ1-2	TRBD1	CASSSPPGTGREGYTF	TGTGCCAGCAGCTCCCCCCCGGGGACAGGGAGAGAGGGCTACACCTTC
NA	TRBV6-6	TRBJ2-7	TRBD1	CASSYSSGTDEQYF	TGTGCCAGCAGTTACTCGTCCGGGACAGACGAGCAGTACTTC
NA	TRBV27	TRBJ2-3	TRBD2	CASSFKGGRASDTQYF	TGTGCCAGCAGTTTCAAGGGCGGGAGGGCCTCGGATACGCAGTATTTT
few	TRBV10-3	TRBJ2-7	TRBD1	CAISESGTVAYEQYF	TGTGCCATCAGTGAATCCGGGACAGTCGCCTACGAGCAGTACTTC
NA	TRBV19	TRBJ1-2	NA	CASSARTAYGYTF	TGTGCCAGTAGTGCTCGGACGGCCTATGGCTACACCTTC
NA	TRBV28	TRBJ1-6	NA	CASSPLTGNSPLHF	TGTGCCAGCAGTCCCCTGACGGGGAATTCACCCCTCCACTTT